A selection of T cell receptor beta chains follows, all from one sample in a study of control samples from healthy donors and cancer patients. Sequenced by immunoSEQ multiplex PCR; TCRdb stores in-frame clones only, minus some. This sample carries 150,000 or so clones, just under 95% of them seen once, and the ten largest clones take around 9.3%. The source material was blood. All receptors derive from a middle-aged woman in good health. CDR3s leave out the opening cysteine and the closing phenylalanine or tryptophan. Some rows mark clone size as missing; the rest say once, few, many or name a class of expanded clone.

>NA|TRBJ2-5|TRBV9
ASSPGVVETQY
>NA|TRBJ1-2|TRBV7-9
ASSLEGDRGPNYGYT
>NA|TRBJ2-1|TRBV7-8
ASSLKNRGYTYNEQF
>NA|TRBJ1-3|TRBV2
ASSHRDRAYGNTIY
>once|TRBJ2-6|TRBV4-2
ASSRPPGQGISGANVLT
>NA|TRBJ2-5|TRBV6-2/TRBV6-3
ASSLRLEYPQETQY
>NA|TRBJ2-3|TRBV29-1
SVREKRTSGGGDTQY
>NA|TRBJ2-5|TRBV6-2/TRBV6-3
ASSASGTSSETQY
>once|TRBJ2-1|TRBV12-3/TRBV12-4
ASSVTAHEQF
>NA|TRBJ1-3|TRBV15
ATSRDREGSGNTIY
>NA|TRBJ1-2|TRBV7-2
ASSLGGRSPYGYT
>NA|TRBJ1-2|TRBV4-3
ASSQDRLFSYT
>NA|TRBJ1-2|TRBV7-8
ASSFASRKGAYGYT
>NA|TRBJ1-1|TRBV30
AWSVQDETEAF
>NA|TRBJ2-1|TRBV12-3/TRBV12-4
ASSRDSYNEQF
>NA|TRBJ1-1|TRBV4-3
ASSQDRGIPDTEAF
>NA|TRBJ2-1|TRBV7-9
ASSYTSGRHNEQF
>NA|TRBJ2-3|TRBV7-9
ASSLVGLAGDTQY
>once|TRBJ1-2|TRBV5-1
ASSATGANYGYT
>NA|TRBJ2-5|TRBV10-1
ASSEEAGGQETQY
>NA|TRBJ2-2|TRBV11-2
ASSLELAGVGELF
>NA|TRBJ1-1|TRBV10-1
ASSESSRENTEAF
>once|TRBJ1-5|TRBV2
ASSFGHYSNQPQH
>NA|TRBJ1-5|TRBV6-5
ASIESIPNQPQH
>NA|TRBJ1-2|TRBV3-1/TRBV3-2
ASSQDFRYGYT
>NA|TRBJ2-1|TRBV7-9
ASSGHGGSSYNEQF
>NA|TRBJ2-3|TRBV9
ASSARGGGTSDTQY
>NA|TRBJ1-1|TRBV20-1
SASRDRVQNTEAF
>NA|TRBJ1-2|TRBV14
ASSPFLGTAAYGYT
>NA|TRBJ1-6|TRBV21-1
ASSPLWPGGGSLYSPLH
>once|TRBJ1-2|TRBV30
AWSRWGQGLGYT
>NA|TRBJ1-1|TRBV7-8
ASSLVRPGGSNTEAF
>few|TRBJ1-1|TRBV29-1
SVYRGRRTEAF
>NA|TRBJ1-2|TRBV27
ASRRTASNYGYT
>NA|TRBJ2-5|TRBV19
ASSTGQIETQY
>NA|TRBJ2-7|TRBV7-2
ASSLVSDPTEQY
>NA|TRBJ1-1|TRBV29-1
SVATRASAGAF
>once|TRBJ1-1|TRBV9
ASSPGWAEAF
>once|TRBJ1-4|TRBV3-1/TRBV3-2
ASSQPGGRNEKLF
>few|TRBJ2-7|TRBV6-6
ASSYQTGTTYEQY
>NA|TRBJ1-5|TRBV19
ASSPESQGWDSNQPQH
>NA|TRBJ1-5|TRBV12-5
ASGFGWDRSNSNQPQH
>once|TRBJ2-2|TRBV30
AWTQGLADSTGELF
>NA|TRBJ2-5|TRBV9
ASSVVGQETQY
>NA|TRBJ1-1|TRBV3-1/TRBV3-2
ASSQVGNTEAF
>NA|TRBJ2-1|TRBV30
AWSVQGYNEQF
>NA|TRBJ1-5|TRBV10-3
ASRQGFDQPQH
>NA|TRBJ2-2|TRBV11-2
ASSLAGNTGELF
>once|TRBJ1-1|TRBV27
ASSLRGSTEAF
>NA|TRBJ2-7|TRBV13
ASSSLQGFNEQY
>once|TRBJ2-7|TRBV19
ASRQTSGYSYEQY
>once|TRBJ2-5|TRBV24-1
ATSDQGDRGGETQY
>few|TRBJ1-5|TRBV2
ASSWDSNQPQH
>NA|TRBJ1-1|TRBV5-1
ASSLDGQGGTEAF
>NA|TRBJ2-2|TRBV5-5
ATGTGGPTLHWELF
>NA|TRBJ2-1|TRBV29-1
SVGDYHNEQF
>NA|TRBJ1-1|TRBV6-5
ASSRGKYTEAF
>NA|TRBJ1-3|TRBV5-1
ASSLSGWGSSGNTIY
>NA|TRBJ2-2|TRBV29-1
SVPLTGLGTGELF
>NA|TRBJ2-7|TRBV6-6
ASSPRQVTAEQY